Below, 14 T cell receptor beta chains from the same sample are listed, as sequenced in a study of a mutant IDH1 vaccine in newly diagnosed glioma. The time point here: week 11, during vaccination. Topical imiquimod was applied with each vaccine dose, which held 300 ug of mutant IDH1 20-mer peptide. The assay was immunoSEQ multiplex PCR, and TCRdb's table has in-frame clones only and misses some. This sample has 20,000 to 30,000 clones; 79% occur once, and the top ten carry around 8%. Antigens for these TCRs are unknown. The sample was PBMCs, taken from a glioma patient whose treatment included an IDH1 peptide vaccine. Receptor source: a man between 40 and 49 years old with glioma.

This chain links TRBV5-1 with TRBJ1-2; D is ambiguous. Germline V gene lookup returns CDR1 SGHRS and CDR2 YFSETQ. Trimming removed 0 bases at V and 4 bases at J, with 7 bases between. The CDR3 consists of 13 residues. The CDR3 bases are TGCGCCAGCAGCTTGGAGGTCTCCTATGGCTACACCTTC. Amino acids: CASSLEVSYGYTF.

The chain links TRBV5-4 to TRBJ2-3; 8 bases agree with TRBD2. The CDR3 loop spans 14 amino acids. Germline V gene sequence: CDR1 SGHNT, CDR2 YYREEE (reference sequence). J lost 1 base, V lost 9 bases, and 7 bases had no gene match. The CDR3 loop is CATERREGTDTQYF. The CDR3 DNA reads TGTGCCACCGAGCGGCGGGAGGGCACAGATACGCAGTATTTT.

The genes are TRBV7-2 and TRBJ2-3; 9 nucleotides align to TRBD2. This CDR3 has 15 residues. The J segment lost 5 bases and the V segment lost 3 bases, leaving 6 bases of the junction unmatched. CDR1 and CDR2 from the germline V gene are SGHTA and FQGNSA. The CDR3 DNA is TGTGCCAGCAGCTTGGGCGGGAGGGCCGGAGATACGCAGTATTTT. The encoded protein is CASSLGGRAGDTQYF.

The count of this clone is one. The V call is TRBV18, the J call TRBJ1-1; D gene ambiguous. Germline CDR1 is KGHSH and CDR2 is LQKENI. This CDR3 has 12 residues. Between the trimmed V and J ends, which lost 3 bases and 7 bases, there was a span of 9 bases. The CDR3 bases are TGTGCCAGCTCACCCACGACCCTTGAAGCTTTCTTT. Translated: CASSPTTLEAFF.

The CDR3 DNA follows: TGTGCCAGCAGCAGAGGGGAGGGGCTCCCCCTCAATGAGCAGTTCTTC. It is translated as CASSRGEGLPLNEQFF. The genes are TRBV9 and TRBJ2-1; 7 positions match TRBD2. The germline V gene encodes CDR1 SGDLS and CDR2 YYNGEE. Trimming cost V 4 bases and J 6 bases; bases outside gene matches: 13. The CDR3 is 16 residues long.

This chain joins TRBV19 and TRBJ1-6; D is unclear. Germline V gives CDR1 LNHDA, CDR2 SQIVND (reference sequence). The V gene lost 0 bases and the J gene lost 0 bases, with 9 bases spanning the gap. The CDR3 has 17 amino acids. The CDR3 DNA sequence: TGTGCCAGTAGTATAGAACGGGGAAGCTCCTATAATTCACCCCTCCACTTT. Translation: CASSIERGSSYNSPLHF.

The V gene is TRBV14, the J gene TRBJ2-2; a possible D gene is TRBD1 (5 bases). CDR3 length: 16 residues. Trimming cost V 4 bases and J 7 bases, with 19 bases left between them. Germline assignment: CDR1 SGHDN and CDR2 FVKESK. The CDR3 loop reads CASSPGRASFSGELFF. The CDR3 DNA reads TGTGCCAGCAGCCCCGGCAGGGCCTCTTTTAGCGGGGAGCTGTTTTTT.

The chain joins TRBV7-6 to TRBJ2-1; TRBD2 agrees at 10 bases. Trimming at V came to 6 bases and at J to 9 bases, leaving 5 bases not matched to a gene. The CDR3 spans 13 residues. Germline-derived CDR1 and CDR2 are SGHVS and FNYEAQ. The CDR3, as DNA: TGTGCCAGCAGTTCTAGCGGGAGCGGTGAGCAGTTCTTC. It encodes CASSSSGSGEQFF.

CDR3 region: CASSEGGQGSRGYTF. CDR3 coding DNA: TGTGCCAGCAGTGAAGGGGGACAGGGATCGAGGGGCTACACCTTC. This chain joins TRBV6-1 and TRBJ1-2, with 9 positions matching TRBD1. This CDR3 region has 15 residues. Trimming at V came to 1 base and at J to 8 bases, leaving 8 bases not matched to a gene. The germline V gene encodes CDR1 MNHNS and CDR2 SASEGT.

V and J are TRBV13 and TRBJ1-1, with 7 bases lining up with TRBD1. Germline-derived CDR1 and CDR2 are PRHDT and FYEKMQ (reference sequence). This CDR3 has 18 amino acids. The trim removed 4 bases at V and 0 bases at J, leaving 14 bases unmatched. The CDR3 spells CASSSDRTGDYMNTEAFF. DNA for the CDR3: TGTGCCAGCAGCTCAGATAGGACAGGTGATTACATGAACACTGAAGCTTTCTTT.

The gene calls are TRBV11-2 and TRBJ2-3; D is unclear. Germline V gene lookup returns CDR1 SGHAT and CDR2 FQNNGV. CDR3 length equals 15 residues. Trimming shortened V by 1 base and J by 2 bases, and 10 bases separated the two germline ends. The CDR3 coding sequence is TGTGCCAGCAGCTTAGTCATGGGGTTCACAGATACGCAGTATTTT. It translates to CASSLVMGFTDTQYF.

The rearrangement links TRBV18 to TRBJ2-3; the match to TRBD2 covers 9 bases. J gave up 4 bases and V 3 bases, and 8 bases lay outside the gene matches. This CDR3 is 16 amino acids long. Germline V gene sequence: CDR1 KGHSH, CDR2 LQKENI. The CDR3 region has the DNA TGTGCCAGCTCACCTTGGGAGTCTAGCGGGGCAGATACGCAGTATTTT. Its translation is CASSPWESSGADTQYF.

The rearrangement joins TRBV6-6 to TRBJ1-2; a possible D gene is TRBD1 (5 bases). Germline V gene lookup returns CDR1 MNHNY and CDR2 SVGAGI (reference sequence). The CDR3 loop spans 14 amino acids. The ends were cut back, 6 bases at V and 6 bases at J, with 17 bases in the middle. CDR3 in DNA: TGTGCCAGCAGCGGGGGACTGGGAGGGAATGGCTACACCTTC. Residues: CASSGGLGGNGYTF.

The V gene is TRBV5-6, the J gene TRBJ1-2; D gene uncertain. The CDR3 totals 13 residues. V was clipped by 2 bases and J by 7 bases, with 12 bases between them. Germline V gene data show CDR1 as SGHDT and CDR2 as YYEEEE. CDR3 protein: CASSLEARGGYTF. Written as DNA, the CDR3 is TGTGCCAGCAGCTTAGAGGCTCGGGGTGGCTACACCTTC. Combining the CDR3 with reference TRBV5-6 and TRBJ1-2 gives the whole variable domain DAGVTQSPTHLIKTRGQQVTLRCSPKSGHDTVSWYQQALGQGPQFIFQYYEEEERQRGNFPDRFSGHQFPNYSSELNVNALLLGDSALYLCASSLEARGGYTFGSGTRLTVV.